This entry lists 31 T cell receptor beta chains sequenced from one sample in a study of PD-1 blockade in mismatch repair-deficient tumors. The data were produced by immunoSEQ multiplex PCR, yet TCRdb's version contains in-frame clones alone and is incomplete. In the table there are around 100,000 clones, about 80% of which are singletons. The specimen comprised peripheral blood, sampled roughly 60 weeks after starting pembrolizumab. The receptor source for this set is an adult with mismatch repair-deficient cancer.

This rearrangement joins TRBV19 to TRBJ2-7; 14 nucleotides agree with TRBD2. V lost 5 bases to trimming and J lost 7 bases; unmatched junction nucleotides: 4. Germline V lookup: CDR1 LNHDA, CDR2 SQIVND (reference sequence). CDR3 length: 14 residues. CDR3 DNA sequence: TGTGCCAGTAGTGGGACTAGCGGGAGAGGAGAGCAGTACTTC. Encoded protein: CASSGTSGRGEQYF.

V and J are TRBV12-5 and TRBJ2-2; tentative D call: TRBD2 (6 bases). Trimming removed 1 base from V and 4 bases from J, with 19 bases in between. Germline assignment: CDR1 LGHNT and CDR2 FRNRAP. There are 18 residues in the CDR3. In DNA, the CDR3 is TGTGCTAGTGGTTTGGCCCGGCCGGGAGCCATGGGCACCGGGGAGCTGTTTTTT. Its translation is CASGLARPGAMGTGELFF.

V gene TRBV5-6 combines with J gene TRBJ1-1; no firm D call. CDR3 length: 12 amino acids. CDR1 and CDR2 (germline): SGHDT, YYEEEE. Trimming removed 3 bases from V and 7 bases from J, with 10 bases in between. In DNA, the CDR3 is TGTGCCAGCAGCTCTCCAAGAGGTGAAGCTTTCTTT. Translating it yields CASSSPRGEAFF.

This rearrangement joins TRBV29-1 to TRBJ2-2; tentatively, D is TRBD2 (7 bases). V was clipped by 6 bases and J by 5 bases, with 16 bases between them. The CDR3 has 14 residues. The germline gives CDR1 SQVTM, CDR2 ANQGSEA. The CDR3 region is CSVQGGESTGELFF. The CDR3 DNA is TGCAGCGTCCAAGGGGGGGAGAGTACCGGGGAGCTGTTTTTT.

This chain links TRBV6-4 with TRBJ1-2, with D hard to call. The V and J ends lost 6 bases and 0 bases respectively, with 11 bases between them. The V gene's germline CDR1 is MRHNA and CDR2 SNTAGT. The CDR3 extends over 14 amino acids. The CDR3: CASSKEGANYGYTF. The CDR3 DNA is TGTGCCAGCAGCAAGGAGGGAGCTAACTATGGCTACACCTTC.

This chain joins TRBV14 and TRBJ2-2; unclear D gene. Germline CDR1 SGHDN, CDR2 FVKESK. CDR3 size: 12 residues. V was cut by 5 bases and J by 3 bases, with 4 bases left in between. CDR3 loop: CASSTDTGELFF. The CDR3 coding sequence is TGTGCCAGCAGCACAGACACCGGGGAGCTGTTTTTT.

The V gene is TRBV6-1, the J gene TRBJ2-7; a weak D match, TRBD2 (6 bases). There are 13 residues in the CDR3. The germline gives CDR1 MNHNS, CDR2 SASEGT. Trimming cost V 8 bases and J 1 base, with 12 bases left between them. In nucleotides, the CDR3 is TGTGCCAGCCCGCGGGACGTTTCCTACGAGCAGTACTTC. It translates to CASPRDVSYEQYF.

The rearrangement joins TRBV27 to TRBJ2-7; D may correspond to TRBD1 or TRBD2 (5 bases each). Germline lookup yields CDR1 MNHEY and CDR2 SMNVEV (reference sequence). Trimming left V 2 bases short and J 0 bases short, with 11 bases between. This CDR3 is 15 amino acids long. In nucleotides, the CDR3 is TGTGCCAGCAGTTTAGGGCCAGGGAGCTCCTACGAGCAGTACTTC. It translates to CASSLGPGSSYEQYF.

V is TRBV28 and J is TRBJ1-2, with 7 bases that match TRBD1. Germline lookup yields CDR1 MDHEN and CDR2 SYDVKM. The CDR3 contains 15 residues. The ends lost 5 bases at V and 4 bases at J; junction bases unmatched: 10. For the CDR3, the DNA is TGTGCCAGCAGTACCTGGGACAGCCCTTCCTATGGCTACACCTTC. Protein sequence: CASSTWDSPSYGYTF.

The chain has TRBV7-3 and TRBJ2-1; a weak D match, TRBD2 (5 bases). Trimming shortened V by 6 bases and J by 1 base, and 22 bases separated the two germline ends. From germline, CDR1 is SGHTA and CDR2 FQGTGA. The CDR3 is 18 residues long. The CDR3 bases are TGTGCCAGCAGTCTTGGAATAGGACTCGACGAATCCTACAATGAGCAGTTCTTC. Its protein product is CASSLGIGLDESYNEQFF.

The rearrangement uses TRBV27 and TRBJ2-1; 7 nucleotides line up with TRBD2. V was pared by 2 bases and J by 6 bases, with 1 base of the junction left unmatched. The CDR3 loop spans 13 amino acids. Germline values: CDR1 MNHEY, CDR2 SMNVEV (reference sequence). The CDR3, as DNA: TGTGCCAGCAGTTTAGGCGGGAGCAATGAGCAGTTCTTC. It is translated as CASSLGGSNEQFF.

The chain couples TRBV11-2 to TRBJ2-1, with D perhaps TRBD2 (5 bases). CDR1 and CDR2 (germline): SGHAT, FQNNGV. CDR3 length: 15 residues. V shed 0 bases and J shed 2 bases, with 8 bases lying between them. The CDR3 region is CASSLEPGTYNEQFF. As DNA, the CDR3 is TGTGCCAGCAGCTTAGAACCCGGGACCTACAATGAGCAGTTCTTC.

This rearrangement joins TRBV19 to TRBJ2-7; D assignment may be TRBD1 or TRBD2 (6 bases each). The CDR3 is 13 residues long. V lost 5 bases and J 1 base, leaving 9 bases between the germline ends. Germline V gives CDR1 LNHDA, CDR2 SQIVND (reference sequence). The DNA of the CDR3 is TGTGCCAGTAGTGGGGGGCAGTCCTACGAGCAGTACTTC. Amino acids: CASSGGQSYEQYF.

Worth noting for this clone: The junction shows a germline mismatch at one end, possibly a read error. V gene TRBV7-7 combines with J gene TRBJ2-2, with TRBD2 identical over 8 bases. Germline CDR1 SSHAT, CDR2 FNYEAQ (reference sequence). The CDR3 length is 16 residues. CDR3 sequence: CASSFLRGGNTGELFF. The CDR3 nucleotides read TGTGCTAGCAGCTTCCTCCGGGGGGGGAACACCGGGGAGCTGTTTTTT.

This clone was picked up one time. J is TRBJ2-7 and V is TRBV7-3; a weak D match, TRBD2 (6 bases). V was pared by 4 bases and J by 6 bases, with 7 bases between. The CDR3 runs 11 residues. Germline V gene sequence: CDR1 SGHTA, CDR2 FQGTGA. The CDR3 nucleotides read TGTGCCAGCAGCTGGGGACTCGAGCAGTACTTC. This translates into CASSWGLEQYF.

The CDR3 coding sequence is TGTGCCAGTAGTATGGGACACGGTGTCTATGGCTACACCTTC. This sequence encodes CASSMGHGVYGYTF. This chain links TRBV19 with TRBJ1-2; D may be TRBD1 (6 bases). This CDR3 spans 14 amino acids. The germline V gene has CDR1 LNHDA and CDR2 SQIVND (reference sequence). V was shortened by 3 bases and J by 4 bases, with 12 bases between the two germline ends.

This clone was counted only a few times. The rearrangement links TRBV2 to TRBJ2-1; TRBD1 might be the D (6 bases). V was cut by 6 bases and J by 8 bases, with 11 bases left in between. CDR1 and CDR2 from the germline V gene are SNHLY and FYNNEI. This CDR3 has 12 amino acids. CDR3 amino acids: CASRAGVDEQFF. CDR3 bases: TGTGCCAGCAGGGCAGGGGTAGATGAGCAGTTCTTC.

J is TRBJ1-5 and V is TRBV19; no definite D call. The germline gives CDR1 LNHDA, CDR2 SQIVND (reference sequence). The V and J ends lost 2 bases and 0 bases respectively, with 17 bases between them. The CDR3 spans 18 residues. The CDR3 DNA reads as TGTGCCAGTAGTATATTCGGCCCGATTAAGTATAGCAATCAGCCCCAGCATTTT. Translation gives CASSIFGPIKYSNQPQHF.

The V call is TRBV19, the J call TRBJ1-2; D unclear. The CDR3 consists of 15 residues. The germline V and J ends were trimmed by 1 base and 5 bases, with 14 bases remaining between them. Per the germline V gene, CDR1 is LNHDA and CDR2 is SQIVND (reference sequence). The CDR3 coding sequence is TGTGCCAGTAGTATAGCCGTACAGAAAGAGTATGGCTACACCTTC. This gives the protein CASSIAVQKEYGYTF.

This chain uses TRBV10-3 with TRBJ2-6; the D gene is possibly TRBD1 (5 bases). The V end was cut by 10 bases, the J end by 0 bases, with 7 bases between. The CDR3 is made up of 13 amino acids. Germline values: CDR1 ENHRY, CDR2 SYGVKD. CDR3 residues: CASQGSGANVLTF. CDR3 coding DNA: TGTGCCAGTCAGGGCTCTGGGGCCAACGTCCTGACTTTC.

This clone was seen just once. The rearrangement links TRBV7-8 to TRBJ1-4; D possibly corresponds to TRBD1 (5 bases). The CDR3 is made up of 15 amino acids. Between the trimmed V and J ends, which lost 1 base and 8 bases, there was a span of 14 bases. Germline CDR1 and CDR2: SGHVS and FQNEAQ. The CDR3 sequence: CASSLGYQGREKLFF. In nucleotides, the CDR3 is TGTGCCAGCAGCTTAGGTTATCAGGGTAGGGAAAAACTGTTTTTT.

This clone was counted between two and nine times. The rearrangement links TRBV19 to TRBJ1-5; D uncertain. The CDR3 consists of 12 residues. V lost 8 bases, J lost 4 bases, and 9 bases lay in between. Germline-derived CDR1 and CDR2 are LNHDA and SQIVND (reference sequence). DNA of the CDR3: TGTGCCAGTCAGGTAGCAAATCAGCCCCAGCATTTT. It specifies CASQVANQPQHF.

The chain employs TRBV5-1 and TRBJ1-1, with D uncertain. CDR1 SGHRS and CDR2 YFSETQ come from the germline V gene. The CDR3 sequence is 13 residues long. V was clipped by 0 bases and J by 7 bases, with 10 bases between them. The CDR3 sequence is CASSLAAASEAFF. The CDR3 coding sequence is TGCGCCAGCAGCTTGGCCGCAGCAAGTGAAGCTTTCTTT. The whole variable domain, filled in from reference TRBV5-1 and TRBJ1-1, reads KAGVTQTPRYLIKTRGQQVTLSCSPISGHRSVSWYQQTPGQGLQFLFEYFSETQRNKGNFPGRFSGRQFSNSRSEMNVSTLELGDSALYLCASSLAAASEAFFGQGTRLTVV.

This clone was counted a few times. This rearrangement joins TRBV7-2 to TRBJ2-1, with unresolved D. The V gene lost 10 bases and the J gene lost 6 bases, with 10 bases spanning the gap. This CDR3 has 11 amino acids. Germline V CDR1 and CDR2: SGHTA, FQGNSA. CDR3: CATRNANEQFF. DNA of the CDR3: TGTGCCACCCGGAACGCCAATGAGCAGTTCTTC.

The gene calls are TRBV7-6 and TRBJ2-7; tentatively, D is TRBD2 (6 bases). This CDR3 is 14 amino acids long. Germline V CDR1 and CDR2: SGHVS, FNYEAQ. The V end lost 3 bases, the J end lost 3 bases, and 12 bases lay between the germline ends. The CDR3 region has the DNA TGTGCCAGCAGCTTGGAGGGTCCCATCTACGAGCAGTACTTC. The encoded protein is CASSLEGPIYEQYF.

This rearrangement joins TRBV15 to TRBJ2-7; 7 nucleotides align to TRBD2. The V gene's germline CDR1 is LNHNV and CDR2 YYDKDF (reference sequence). CDR3 length equals 13 residues. DNA of the CDR3: TGTGCGGCCGCAGCGGGAAAAGGTTACGAGCAGTACTTC. Protein: CAAAAGKGYEQYF.

This clone was counted at least ten times. V and J are TRBV7-2 and TRBJ1-3; 9 bases fit TRBD1. CDR3 length: 18 residues. V lost 4 bases and J lost 1; bases outside the gene matches: 11. Germline CDR1 reads SGHTA; CDR2 reads FQGNSA. The CDR3 region is CASSSWRGTGSSGNTIYF. The CDR3 bases are TGTGCCAGCAGCTCGTGGCGGGGGACAGGGTCATCTGGAAACACCATATATTTT.

The J gene is TRBJ1-2, the V gene TRBV5-6; a possible D gene is TRBD1 (6 bases). The V end was cut by 2 bases, the J end by 4 bases, with 9 bases between. Germline V gene data show CDR1 as SGHDT and CDR2 as YYEEEE. CDR3 length equals 13 residues. CDR3 in amino acids: CASSFGDTYGYTF. CDR3 DNA sequence: TGTGCCAGCAGCTTTGGGGACACCTATGGCTACACCTTC.

This clone was recorded once. The chain links TRBV5-1 to TRBJ2-5, with 16 nucleotides matching TRBD2. The trim removed 4 bases at V and 2 bases at J, leaving 8 bases unmatched. From germline, CDR1 is SGHRS and CDR2 YFSETQ. The CDR3 contains 18 residues. The CDR3 DNA reads TGCGCCAGCAGCCCCGGGACTAGCGGGAGGGTAGGGCAAGAGACCCAGTACTTC. Its translation is CASSPGTSGRVGQETQYF.

This clone was recorded once. The chain is built from TRBV7-9 and TRBJ1-2; 8 bases align to TRBD1. The junction had 9 bases not matched to a gene; V was cut back by 7 bases and J by 5 bases. CDR1 SEHNR and CDR2 FQNEAQ come from the germline V gene (reference sequence). The CDR3 sequence is 14 residues long. The CDR3 bases are TGTGCCAGCAACCCAAGGACAGGGCCGTATGGCTACACCTTC. Protein: CASNPRTGPYGYTF.

The chain employs TRBV7-2 and TRBJ2-7, with TRBD2 matching over 10 bases. CDR1 SGHTA and CDR2 FQGNSA come from the germline V gene. The trim removed 5 bases at V and 6 bases at J, leaving 19 bases unmatched. This CDR3 spans 18 amino acids. As DNA, the CDR3 is TGTGCCAGCAGCCCCCCTCGTCGAGGAGCGGGAGGGCCTGGCGAGCAGTACTTC. Protein sequence: CASSPPRRGAGGPGEQYF.